What follows are 32 T cell receptor beta chains derived from one specimen sequenced in a study of T-cell memory formation after mild COVID-19 (dated by TCRdb to about 2021). Library method: 5' RACE. The listed sequencing device is Illumina NovaSeq 6000. Clones were called with MiXCR by TCRdb after fastp trimmed the public reads at Q25, and only in-frame beta chains were retained. Each CDR3 protein appears once, grouped with its most common genes and DNA. The sample data list 5,500 or so distinct CDR3 sequences, and around a fifth of these were observed just once. The ten largest clones represent approximately 57% of the sample. Sequenced sample: PBMCs or a T cell subset sorted from them (not recorded which). These receptors were obtained from an adult woman who had mild COVID-19 (a few samples of this study predate the infection). The sample titles of this study are shuffled in the database, so cell type and time point are left out; the donor was told from shared clones.

This chain uses TRBV5-1 with TRBJ2-2; tentative D call: TRBD2 (5 bases). The germline CDR1 and CDR2 sequences are SGHRS and YFSETQ. V was shortened by 0 bases and J by 1 base, with 16 bases between the two germline ends. The CDR3 is 18 amino acids. CDR3 DNA: TGCGCCAGCAGCTTGGATCTTCGGGATGTGGGGAACACCGGGGAGCTGTTTTTT. Encoded protein: CASSLDLRDVGNTGELFF.

This clonotype has at least ten counts. This chain links TRBV13 with TRBJ2-1; a weak D match, TRBD2 (5 bases). V gave up 7 bases and J gave up 6 bases, with 10 bases separating them. Germline CDR1 PRHDT, CDR2 FYEKMQ (reference sequence). This CDR3 is 12 amino acids long. This CDR3 reads CASIGLRNEQFF. CDR3 in DNA: TGTGCCAGCATTGGACTGCGCAATGAGCAGTTCTTC.

This clonotype was counted many times. The chain combines TRBV11-3 with TRBJ2-3, with 7 nucleotides matching TRBD1. The CDR3 has 18 residues. The trim removed 0 bases at V and 6 bases at J, leaving 15 bases unmatched. Germline V lookup: CDR1 SGHNT, CDR2 YENEEA. CDR3 protein: CASSLEVQIDRVTDTQYF. In DNA, the CDR3 is TGTGCCAGCAGCTTAGAAGTACAAATCGACAGGGTTACGGATACGCAGTATTTT.

This sequence joins TRBV7-2 and TRBJ1-1, with a weak D call TRBD1 (6 bases). V lost 5 bases, J lost 4 bases, and 17 bases lay in between. CDR1 and CDR2 from the germline V gene are SGHTA and FQGNSA. The CDR3 covers 15 residues. The DNA of the CDR3 is TGTGCCAGCAGCCTGATTGGGGGCCCGGGCACTGAAGCTTTCTTT. It specifies CASSLIGGPGTEAFF.

This clonotype was seen at least ten times. J is TRBJ1-2 and V is TRBV7-9; 7 bases map to TRBD1. Losses at the gene ends were 5 bases for V and 0 bases for J; bases not matched to a gene: 6. The CDR3 runs 15 residues. The germline V gene has CDR1 SEHNR and CDR2 FQNEAQ (reference sequence). This CDR3 is CASSRGTAANYGYTF. Written as DNA, the CDR3 is TGTGCCAGCAGCCGAGGGACAGCAGCTAACTATGGCTACACCTTC.

In this sample, this clonotype turned up many times. This chain connects TRBV20-1 to TRBJ2-5, with D possibly being TRBD2 (6 bases). V lost 1 base and J 0 bases, leaving 9 bases between the germline ends. Germline V lookup: CDR1 DFQATT, CDR2 SNEGSKA (reference sequence). This CDR3 is built from 14 residues. The CDR3 loop is CSARVGGHQETQYF. In DNA, the CDR3 is TGCAGTGCTAGAGTGGGGGGACACCAAGAGACCCAGTACTTC.

This clonotype was detected only a few times. This chain connects TRBV20-1 to TRBJ2-6; D is undetermined. Germline lookup yields CDR1 DFQATT and CDR2 SNEGSKA (reference sequence). This CDR3 has 13 amino acids. Trimming removed 5 bases at V and 0 bases at J, with 5 bases between. CDR3 protein: CSAPLSGANVLTF. CDR3 DNA: TGCAGTGCTCCCCTCTCTGGGGCCAACGTCCTGACTTTC.

This clonotype is deemed medium-sized. CDR3 protein: CASRLGVEEQYF. CDR3 nucleotide sequence: TGTGCCAGCAGACTAGGGGTGGAAGAGCAGTACTTC. J is TRBJ2-7 and V is TRBV12-3 or TRBV12-4; D is tentatively TRBD1 or TRBD2 (5 bases each). The CDR3 runs 12 residues. Trimming left V 6 bases short and J 7 bases short, with 13 bases between.

This chain joins TRBV5-6 and TRBJ2-7; D might be TRBD1 or TRBD2, each matching 5 bases. Germline V CDR1 and CDR2: SGHDT, YYEEEE. Between the trimmed V and J ends, which lost 0 bases and 5 bases, there was a span of 6 bases. The CDR3 sequence is 12 residues long. The CDR3 coding sequence is TGTGCCAGCAGCTTGGGAGGGGACGAGCAGTACTTC. Translation: CASSLGGDEQYF.

This clonotype was recorded many times. This chain uses TRBV19 with TRBJ1-1, with D possibly being TRBD1 (6 bases). The CDR3 extends over 12 amino acids. CDR1 and CDR2 (germline): LNHDA, SQIVND (reference sequence). Deletions cut 6 bases from V and 11 bases from J, with 16 bases between. CDR3 sequence (DNA): TGTGCCAGTAGCAGACCAGGGGTAGAGGCTTTCTTT. Amino acid sequence: CASSRPGVEAFF.

At least ten counts were recorded for this clonotype. CDR3 protein: CSARKRLAVLNEQFF. In nucleotides, the CDR3 is TGCAGTGCTAGGAAAAGGTTAGCAGTACTCAATGAGCAGTTCTTC. The chain uses TRBV20-1 and TRBJ2-1; D not certain. The CDR3 extends over 15 amino acids. The V gene lost 3 bases and the J gene lost 6 bases, with 18 bases spanning the gap. CDR1 and CDR2 (germline): DFQATT, SNEGSKA (reference sequence).

This clonotype occurred many times. The chain uses TRBV12-3 or TRBV12-4 and TRBJ2-2; either TRBD1 or TRBD2 may fit D (5 bases each). This CDR3 has 15 residues. Trimming shortened V by 4 bases and J by 6 bases, and 15 bases separated the two germline ends. The CDR3 DNA reads TGTGCCAGCAGTTCCAGGGACGGGTTTTCCGGGGAGCTGTTTTTT. Translation: CASSSRDGFSGELFF.

This clonotype was observed many times. The V and J genes are TRBV12-3 or TRBV12-4 and TRBJ1-5, with 8 bases identical to TRBD1. The CDR3 is 20 residues long. V lost 6 bases to trimming and J lost 1 base; unmatched junction nucleotides: 20. This chain's CDR3 is CASSKRANGQGRVSNQPQHF. For the CDR3, the DNA is TGTGCCAGCAGCAAACGGGCCAACGGACAGGGTCGAGTAAGCAATCAGCCCCAGCATTTT.

This clonotype is medium-sized (0.01 to 0.1%) in the sample. The V gene is TRBV29-1, the J gene TRBJ1-1; D remains unclear. Trimming pared 1 base from V and 3 bases from J, leaving 6 bases between. The CDR3 consists of 12 residues. Germline V lookup: CDR1 SQVTM, CDR2 ANQGSEA. The CDR3 is CSVEGDYTEAFF. The CDR3 DNA reads TGCAGCGTTGAAGGAGATTACACTGAAGCTTTCTTT.

V is TRBV12-2 and J is TRBJ2-1; whether TRBD2, the table's D call, matches the DNA was not checked. TRBV12-2 is termed a pseudogene. The CDR3 runs 21 residues. The CDR3 region is CASRTSPTLLAGGPHYNEQFF. The CDR3 DNA sequence: TGTGCAAGTCGCACCTCCCCCACACTACTAGCGGGGGGCCCCCACTACAATGAGCAGTTCTTC.

This clonotype was found many times. The rearrangement joins TRBV7-8 to TRBJ2-6; D uncertain. The CDR3 covers 15 residues. Per the germline V gene, CDR1 is SGHVS and CDR2 is FQNEAQ. V lost 2 bases, J lost 2 bases, and 7 bases lay in between. CDR3 sequence reads: CASSLSGTGANVLTF. The CDR3 DNA follows: TGTGCCAGCAGCTTAAGTGGCACTGGGGCCAACGTCCTGACTTTC.

V is TRBV9 and J is TRBJ2-1, with D possibly being TRBD2 (6 bases). V lost 2 bases to trimming and J lost 8 bases, with 11 bases between them. The V gene's germline CDR1 is SGDLS and CDR2 YYNGEE. The CDR3 runs to 13 residues. The CDR3 sequence is CASSVNRRDEQFF. The CDR3 DNA follows: TGTGCCAGCAGCGTCAACCGGAGGGATGAGCAGTTCTTC.

This clonotype appeared many times. The genes are TRBV3-1 and TRBJ1-2; no reliable D call. V was trimmed by 2 bases and J by 6 bases, leaving 16 bases between them. CDR1 and CDR2 (germline): LGHDT, YNNKEL (reference sequence). This CDR3 region has 15 residues. CDR3 loop: CASSQLGTKSHGYTF. DNA for the CDR3: TGTGCCAGCAGCCAATTAGGAACAAAGTCCCATGGCTACACCTTC.

Ten or more counts support this clonotype. The chain carries TRBV6-5 and TRBJ2-5, with TRBD2 matching 7 bases. Germline CDR1 MNHEY, CDR2 SVGAGI. V lost 2 bases to trimming and J lost 5 bases; unmatched junction nucleotides: 5. CDR3 length: 14 amino acids. The CDR3 DNA reads as TGTGCCAGCAGTTACGAGACTAGCTTGGAGACCCAGTACTTC. This translates into CASSYETSLETQYF.

This clonotype appeared many times. The chain joins TRBV29-1 to TRBJ2-1, with D uncertain. This CDR3 comprises 11 residues. The germline V and J ends were trimmed by 7 bases and 3 bases, with 7 bases remaining between them. Per the germline V gene, CDR1 is SQVTM and CDR2 is ANQGSEA. In nucleotides, the CDR3 is TGCAGCGGGCAACACTACAATGAGCAGTTCTTC. This translates into CSGQHYNEQFF.

This clonotype was seen repeatedly, ten times or more. The chain employs TRBV13 and TRBJ2-7; 9 nucleotides match TRBD2. Germline loops: CDR1 PRHDT, CDR2 FYEKMQ (reference sequence). The V gene end was trimmed by 8 bases and the J gene end by 5 bases; junction bases not matched to a gene: 10. This CDR3 spans 14 amino acids. The CDR3 region has the DNA TGTGCCAGCCAGGATAGCGGGAGTTCTCACGAGCAGTACTTC. Its protein is CASQDSGSSHEQYF.

This clonotype showed up just a few times. The rearrangement links TRBV20-1 to TRBJ2-1; D gene uncertain. The CDR3 extends over 11 amino acids. Looked up from germline, CDR1 is DFQATT and CDR2 is SNEGSKA (reference sequence). The V end was cut by 2 bases, the J end by 7 bases, with 6 bases between. For the CDR3, the DNA is TGCAGTGCTAGAATGAGGAATGAGCAGTTCTTC. Protein product: CSARMRNEQFF.

The chain links TRBV12-3 or TRBV12-4 to TRBJ2-1; possibly TRBD2 for D (6 bases). CDR3 length: 16 residues. Trimming cost V 5 bases and J 0 bases, with 14 bases left between them. CDR3 protein: CASSPRLVSSYNEQFF. The CDR3 DNA reads TGTGCCAGCAGTCCTAGACTAGTGAGCTCCTACAATGAGCAGTTCTTC.

The table lists this clonotype with a count of one. The V and J genes are TRBV12-3 or TRBV12-4 and TRBJ1-1; D uncertain. Between the trimmed V and J ends, which lost 6 bases and 5 bases, there was a span of 16 bases. The CDR3 contains 14 residues. The CDR3 DNA reads TGTGCCAGCAGGGAGCAGGTGGGATGGACTGAAGCTTTCTTT. This sequence encodes CASREQVGWTEAFF.

In this sample, this clonotype turned up many times. The chain links TRBV5-1 to TRBJ2-3; no clear D. Trimming removed 1 base from V and 3 bases from J, with 0 bases in between. Germline assignment: CDR1 SGHRS and CDR2 YFSETQ. The CDR3 sequence is 11 residues long. The DNA for the CDR3 is TGCGCCAGCAGCTTGACAGATACGCAGTATTTT. Amino acids: CASSLTDTQYF.

The V call is TRBV5-6, the J call TRBJ2-7; no firm D call. The J call could be wrong; TRBJ2-5 is a better fit for the DNA end. Per the germline V gene, CDR1 is SGHDT and CDR2 is YYEEEE. The CDR3 has 14 residues. CDR3 residues: CASSLRALQETQYF. The CDR3 bases are TGTGCCAGCAGCTTGAGGGCACTACAAGAGACCCAGTACTTC.

The V call is TRBV12-3 or TRBV12-4, the J call TRBJ2-7; unclear D gene. This CDR3 region has 13 residues. V lost 5 bases to trimming and J lost 2 bases, with 10 bases between them. Written as DNA, the CDR3 is TGTGCCAGCAGTCCCCGGGCAGCCTACGAGCAGTACTTC. As protein: CASSPRAAYEQYF.

The sample holds many counts of this clonotype. This CDR3 reads CASSGQSNQPQHF. The CDR3 DNA follows: TGTGCCAGCAGTGGACAGTCCAATCAGCCCCAGCATTTT. The rearrangement links TRBV12-3 or TRBV12-4 to TRBJ1-5, with D possibly matching TRBD1 (6 bases). The CDR3 sequence is 13 residues long. V was clipped by 5 bases and J by 3 bases, with 8 bases between them.

The V call is TRBV7-3, the J call TRBJ2-5, with TRBD2 identical over 8 bases. The length of the CDR3 is 14 residues. Germline V CDR1 and CDR2: SGHTA, FQGTGA. V dropped 5 bases and J dropped 5; count of bases not matched to a gene: 7. The CDR3: CASSPGGPLETQYF. The CDR3 region has the DNA TGTGCCAGCAGCCCGGGGGGGCCCTTGGAGACCCAGTACTTC.

This clonotype rates as medium-sized. The chain is built from TRBV7-9 and TRBJ2-1, with 7 bases fitting TRBD2. There are 15 residues in the CDR3. Germline V CDR1 and CDR2: SEHNR, FQNEAQ (reference sequence). The V segment lost 2 bases and the J segment 6 bases; nucleotides outside the gene matches: 7. The CDR3: CASSLSRLAANEQFF. The CDR3 bases are TGTGCCAGCAGCTTATCAAGACTAGCTGCCAATGAGCAGTTCTTC.

By share of the sample, this clonotype is medium-sized. The V gene is TRBV7-2, the J gene TRBJ2-5, with no clear D. Germline CDR1 SGHTA, CDR2 FQGNSA. The CDR3 spans 15 residues. V lost 5 bases and J lost 0, with 13 bases in between. CDR3 region: CASSNDQAYQETQYF. The CDR3 DNA sequence: TGTGCCAGCAGCAATGATCAGGCGTACCAAGAGACCCAGTACTTC.

In this sample, this clonotype turned up many times. The genes are TRBV7-9 and TRBJ2-7; D is unresolved. Trimming cost V 5 bases and J 4 bases, with 15 bases left between them. The CDR3 has 14 residues. The germline V gene has CDR1 SEHNR and CDR2 FQNEAQ (reference sequence). The CDR3 spells CASSQSKTIYEQYF. The CDR3 DNA sequence: TGTGCCAGCAGCCAATCCAAAACCATTTACGAGCAGTACTTC.